One sample yielded the 5 T cell receptor beta chains listed below, sequenced in a study of monozygotic twins with inflammatory bowel disease. For each CDR3 protein, TCRdb gives one entry from its re-call of the 5' RACE reads, without DNA. The sample holds around 380,000 distinct CDR3 sequences. The specimen was blood. These receptors were collected from a human donor with ulcerative colitis or Crohn's disease, or a healthy co-twin of an affected twin (not recorded which).

The chain combines TRBV28 with TRBJ2-1; TCRdb's assignment of TRBD1 cannot be checked, as there is no DNA. This CDR3 comprises 14 residues. Germline V gives CDR1 MDHEN, CDR2 SYDVKM. The CDR3 reads CASRRRDNYNEQFF.

The genes are TRBV12-3 or TRBV12-4 and TRBJ1-1. This CDR3 has 14 residues. The CDR3 protein is CASSSLSVGVLAFF.

The rearrangement uses TRBV5-6 and TRBJ1-4. The CDR3 spans 15 residues. Germline lookup yields CDR1 SGHDT and CDR2 YYEEEE. CDR3 residues: CASSFHTATNEKLFF.

The chain carries TRBV10-3 and TRBJ1-5. Germline-derived CDR1 and CDR2 are ENHRY and SYGVKD. The CDR3 spans 13 residues. The CDR3 protein is CAISEYSNQPQHF.

The rearrangement links TRBV7-3 to TRBJ2-2; without DNA, the TCRdb call of TRBD2 cannot be checked. This CDR3 comprises 21 residues. In germline, CDR1 is SGHTA, CDR2 FQGTGA. CDR3 sequence reads: CASSINSGTSGRAVNTGELFF.